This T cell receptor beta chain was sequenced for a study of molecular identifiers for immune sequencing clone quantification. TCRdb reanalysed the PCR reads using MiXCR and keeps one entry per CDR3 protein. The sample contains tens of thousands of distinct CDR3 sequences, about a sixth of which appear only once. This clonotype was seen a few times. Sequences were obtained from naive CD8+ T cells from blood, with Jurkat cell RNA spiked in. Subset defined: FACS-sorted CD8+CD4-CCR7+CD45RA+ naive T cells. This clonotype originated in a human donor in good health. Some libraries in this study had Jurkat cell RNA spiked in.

The CDR3 protein is CASSLRSGGSYEQYF. DNA of the CDR3: TGTGCCAGCAGCTTAAGGAGCGGAGGGAGCTACGAGCAGTACTTC. V usage is TRBV11-3 and J usage is TRBJ2-7, with D perhaps TRBD2 (6 bases). From germline, CDR1 is SGHNT and CDR2 YENEEA. With 2 bases removed from V and 3 bases from J, the gap between germline ends came to 14 bases. The CDR3 covers 15 residues.